This T cell receptor beta chain was documented in a study of blood T cell repertoires in COVID-19. The cohort comprised adults aged 18 to 89 years residing in about 25 US areas. Clinical histories supplied by participants themselves formed the basis of cohort assignment. Data came from immunoSEQ multiplex PCR; TCRdb stores just in-frame clones and leaves some out. The sample shows roughly 190,000 clones, 65% to 90% of them seen only once. Unmatched junction bases numbered 8, after V lost 4 bases and J lost 3 bases. The CDR3 length is 15 residues. Germline values: CDR1 SGHRS, CDR2 YFSETQ. The chain links TRBV5-1 to TRBJ1-1; 8 nucleotides align to TRBD1. The TCR was taken from a woman aged 55-69 years with acute COVID-19. Source material: PBMCs or T cells enriched from blood (not recorded which). CDR3 loop: CASSLGQVGHTEAFF. In DNA form, the CDR3 reads TGCGCCAGCAGCCTGGGACAGGTTGGCCACACTGAAGCTTTCTTT. Together with reference TRBV5-1 and TRBJ1-1, the CDR3 gives the full variable domain: KAGVTQTPRYLIKTRGQQVTLSCSPISGHRSVSWYQQTPGQGLQFLFEYFSETQRNKGNFPGRFSGRQFSNSRSEMNVSTLELGDSALYLCASSLGQVGHTEAFFGQGTRLTVV.